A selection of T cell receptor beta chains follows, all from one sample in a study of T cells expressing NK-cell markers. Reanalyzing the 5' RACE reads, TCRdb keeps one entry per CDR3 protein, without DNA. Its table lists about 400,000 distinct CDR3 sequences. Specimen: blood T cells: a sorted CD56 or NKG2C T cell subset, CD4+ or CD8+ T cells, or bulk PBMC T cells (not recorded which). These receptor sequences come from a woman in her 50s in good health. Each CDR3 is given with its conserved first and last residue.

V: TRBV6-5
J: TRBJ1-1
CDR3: CASSYQGAGTEAFF

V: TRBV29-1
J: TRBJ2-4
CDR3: CSVGVMAKNIQYF

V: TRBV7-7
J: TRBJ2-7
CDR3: CASSYEPGRGGEQYF

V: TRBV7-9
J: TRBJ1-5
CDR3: CASSAGQGRGIQPQHF

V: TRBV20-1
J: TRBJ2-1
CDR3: CSARDLGRGAYNEQFF

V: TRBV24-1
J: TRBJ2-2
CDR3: CATSDLQAPSATGELFF

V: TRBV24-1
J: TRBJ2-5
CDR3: CATSDRRTSGKETQYF

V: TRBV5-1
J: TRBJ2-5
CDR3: CASSGALQETQYF

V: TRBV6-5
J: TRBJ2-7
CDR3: CASSYSWQGSSYEQYF

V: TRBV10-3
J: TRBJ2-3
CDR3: CALQAGPSTDTQYF

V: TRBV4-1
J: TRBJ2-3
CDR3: CASNPGTSTTDTQYF

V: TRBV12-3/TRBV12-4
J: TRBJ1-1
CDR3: CASIPGAVSNTEAFF

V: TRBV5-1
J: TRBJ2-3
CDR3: CASSPRKVAGGGTDTQYF

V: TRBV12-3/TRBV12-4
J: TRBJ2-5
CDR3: CASRRTEEGETQYF

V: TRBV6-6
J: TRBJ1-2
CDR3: CASSYSRQQHPYGYTF

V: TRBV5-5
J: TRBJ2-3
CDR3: CASNPGNRADTQYF

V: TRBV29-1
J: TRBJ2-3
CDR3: CSVLGGRGSTDTQYF

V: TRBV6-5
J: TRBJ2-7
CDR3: CASSRRTVDEQYF

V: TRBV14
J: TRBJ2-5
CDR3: CASRRALFETQYF

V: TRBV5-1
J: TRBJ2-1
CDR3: CASSLGVQLNSYNEQFF

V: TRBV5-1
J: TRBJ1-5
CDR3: CASRSGQGGSNQPQHF

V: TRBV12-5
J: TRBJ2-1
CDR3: CASGLGAGAHNEQFF

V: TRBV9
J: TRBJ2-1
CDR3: CASSGQPWNEQFF

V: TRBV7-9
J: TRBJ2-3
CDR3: CASSWTVPGTDTQYF

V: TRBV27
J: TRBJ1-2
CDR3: CASSPDFRQDGYTF

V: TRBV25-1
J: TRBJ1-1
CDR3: CASSAGQEVVTEAFF

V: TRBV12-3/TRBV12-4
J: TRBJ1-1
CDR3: CASSFHRGTSNTEAFF

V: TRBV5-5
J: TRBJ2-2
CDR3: CASSFSGLVAGAAGELFF

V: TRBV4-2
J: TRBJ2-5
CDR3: CASSRAAETQYF

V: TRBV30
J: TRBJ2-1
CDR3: CAWSRLAALYNEQFF

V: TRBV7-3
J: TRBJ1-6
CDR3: CASSLRNRGSPLHF